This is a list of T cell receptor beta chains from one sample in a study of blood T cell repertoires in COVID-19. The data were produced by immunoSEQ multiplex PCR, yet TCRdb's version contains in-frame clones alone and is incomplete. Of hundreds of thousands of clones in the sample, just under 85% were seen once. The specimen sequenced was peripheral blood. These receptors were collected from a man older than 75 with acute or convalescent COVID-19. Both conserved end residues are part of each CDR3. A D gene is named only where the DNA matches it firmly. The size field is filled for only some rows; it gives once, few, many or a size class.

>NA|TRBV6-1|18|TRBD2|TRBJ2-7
CASSEHLGVAGGRYEQYF
TGTGCCAGCAGCGAACACTTAGGAGTCGCGGGGGGCCGGTACGAGCAGTACTTC
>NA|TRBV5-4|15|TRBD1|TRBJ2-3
CASSLRTGGSDTQYF
TGTGCCAGCAGCTTGAGGACAGGGGGCTCAGATACGCAGTATTTT
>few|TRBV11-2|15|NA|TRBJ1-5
CASSLTELSNQPQHF
TGTGCCAGCAGCTTAACAGAGCTTAGCAATCAGCCCCAGCATTTT
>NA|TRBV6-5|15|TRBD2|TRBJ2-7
CASSTGTSGYEEQYF
TGTGCCAGCAGTACCGGGACTAGCGGGTACGAAGAGCAGTACTTC
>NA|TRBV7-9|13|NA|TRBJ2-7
CASSLSEVGEQYF
TGTGCCAGCAGCTTATCTGAGGTCGGAGAGCAGTACTTC
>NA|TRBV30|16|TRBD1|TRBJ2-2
CAWRGTGGVVTGELFF
TGTGCCTGGAGGGGGACAGGGGGCGTTGTGACCGGGGAGCTGTTTTTT
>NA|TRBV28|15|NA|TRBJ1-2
CASSLNLGGRSGYTF
TGTGCCAGCAGTTTAAATCTCGGGGGGCGATCTGGCTACACCTTC
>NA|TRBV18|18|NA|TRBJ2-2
CASSPRLPGQANTGELFF
TGTGCCAGCTCACCAAGACTTCCGGGACAAGCGAACACCGGGGAGCTGTTTTTT
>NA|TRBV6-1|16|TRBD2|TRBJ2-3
CASSEFGLAGTDTQYF
TGTGCCAGCAGTGAGTTTGGACTAGCGGGTACAGATACGCAGTATTTT
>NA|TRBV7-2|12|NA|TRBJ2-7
CASSLEEGSEYF
TGTGCCAGCAGCTTAGAGGAGGGGAGCGAGTACTTC
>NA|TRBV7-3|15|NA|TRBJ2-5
CASSLNPGTRETQYF
TGTGCCAGCAGCTTAAACCCGGGTACCCGGGAGACCCAGTACTTC
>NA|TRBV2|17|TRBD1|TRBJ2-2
CASSETRTGGHTGELFF
TGTGCCAGCAGCGAAACCAGGACAGGGGGCCACACCGGGGAGCTGTTTTTT
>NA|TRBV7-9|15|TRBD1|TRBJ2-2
CASSPIDRVAGELFF
TGTGCCAGCAGCCCGATCGACAGGGTGGCTGGGGAGCTGTTTTTT
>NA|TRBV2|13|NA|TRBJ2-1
CASSESMVIEQFF
TGTGCCAGCAGTGAATCTATGGTAATTGAGCAGTTCTTC
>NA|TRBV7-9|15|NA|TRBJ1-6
CASSPTEGVGSPLHF
TGTGCCAGCAGCCCCACAGAGGGGGTAGGATCACCCCTCCACTTT
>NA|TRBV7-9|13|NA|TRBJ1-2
CASSPTASYGYTF
TGTGCCAGCAGCCCAACAGCTTCCTATGGCTACACCTTC
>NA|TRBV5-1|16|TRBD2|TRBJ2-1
CASSLALGLADNEQFF
TGCGCCAGCAGCTTGGCTCTGGGACTAGCGGATAATGAGCAGTTCTTC
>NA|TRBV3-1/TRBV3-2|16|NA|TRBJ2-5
CASSGDIGPSEETQYF
TGTGCCAGCAGCGGGGACATCGGACCGAGTGAAGAGACCCAGTACTTC
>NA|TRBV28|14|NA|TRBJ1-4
CASSMQRGDEKLFF
TGTGCCAGCAGTATGCAGAGAGGCGATGAAAAACTGTTTTTT
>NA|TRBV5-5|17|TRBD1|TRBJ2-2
CASSLRDRGLDTGELFF
TGTGCCAGCAGCCTAAGGGACAGGGGATTGGACACCGGGGAGCTGTTTTTT
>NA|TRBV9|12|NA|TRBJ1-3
CASSVMGNTIYF
TGTGCCAGCAGCGTTATGGGAAACACCATATATTTT
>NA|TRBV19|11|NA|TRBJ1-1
CASSTGLQAFF
TGTGCCAGTAGTACGGGGTTGCAGGCTTTCTTT
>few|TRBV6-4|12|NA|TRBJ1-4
CASSACVEKLFF
TGTGCCAGCAGTGCCTGCGTCGAAAAACTGTTTTTT
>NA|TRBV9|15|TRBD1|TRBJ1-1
CASTRGMGLATEAFF
TGTGCCAGCACCAGGGGGATGGGGCTGGCCACTGAAGCTTTCTTT
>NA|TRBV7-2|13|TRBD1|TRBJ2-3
CASSDRATDTQYF
TGTGCCAGCAGCGACAGGGCAACAGATACGCAGTATTTT
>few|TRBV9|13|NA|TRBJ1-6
CASSVSGNSPLHF
TGTGCCAGCAGCGTAAGCGGGAATTCACCCCTCCACTTT
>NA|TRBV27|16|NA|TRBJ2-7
CASSLMGAPRIDEQYF
TGTGCCAGCAGTTTAATGGGGGCCCCACGGATCGACGAGCAGTACTTC
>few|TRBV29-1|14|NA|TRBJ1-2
CSVEVTVPNYGYTF
TGCAGCGTTGAAGTTACAGTGCCGAACTATGGCTACACCTTC
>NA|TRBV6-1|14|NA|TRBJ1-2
CASSEGPGTYSYTF
TGTGCCAGCAGTGAGGGGCCAGGGACTTACAGCTACACCTTC
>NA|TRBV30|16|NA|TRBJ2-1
CAWRPHRGGSYNEQFF
TGTGCCTGGAGACCCCACAGGGGAGGCTCCTACAATGAGCAGTTCTTC
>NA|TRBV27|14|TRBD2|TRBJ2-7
CASSHRLAGDTEYF
TGTGCCAGCAGTCACCGACTAGCGGGGGACACAGAGTACTTC
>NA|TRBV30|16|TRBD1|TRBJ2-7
CAWSEDRADPTYEQYF
TGTGCCTGGAGTGAGGACAGGGCTGACCCTACCTACGAGCAGTACTTC
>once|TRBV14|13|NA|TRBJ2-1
CASSQVYYNEQFF
TGTGCCAGCAGCCAAGTCTACTACAATGAGCAGTTCTTC
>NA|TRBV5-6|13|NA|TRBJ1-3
CASSPSAGNTIYF
TGTGCCAGCAGCCCCTCAGCTGGAAACACCATATATTTT
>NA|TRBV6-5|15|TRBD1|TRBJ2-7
CASRTPGGQGFEQYF
TGTGCCAGCCGGACCCCGGGGGGACAGGGATTCGAGCAGTACTTC
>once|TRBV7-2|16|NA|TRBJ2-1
CASSLVVTGVPNEQFF
TGTGCCAGCAGCTTAGTGGTGACCGGAGTTCCCAATGAGCAGTTCTTC
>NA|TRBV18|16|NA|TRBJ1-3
CASSPPGIGAGNTIYF
TGTGCCAGCTCACCACCGGGGATAGGGGCTGGAAACACCATATATTTT
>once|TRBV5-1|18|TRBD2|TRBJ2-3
CASSLWGTSGTSTDTQYF
TGCGCCAGCAGCTTGTGGGGGACTAGCGGTACTAGCACAGATACGCAGTATTTT
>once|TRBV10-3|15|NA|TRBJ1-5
CAISERGPSNQPQHF
TGTGCCATCAGTGAGAGGGGCCCTAGCAATCAGCCCCAGCATTTT
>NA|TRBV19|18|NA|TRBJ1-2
CASSIPPGTGSINYGYTF
TGTGCCAGTAGTATCCCCCCTGGTACAGGTTCTATTAACTATGGCTACACCTTC
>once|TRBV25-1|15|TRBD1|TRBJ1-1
CASSPATGRNTEAFF
TGTGCCAGCAGTCCAGCGACAGGGCGGAACACTGAAGCTTTCTTT
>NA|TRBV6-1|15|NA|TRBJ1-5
CASSEAPDYRQPQHF
TGTGCCAGCAGTGAAGCCCCGGACTATCGCCAGCCCCAGCATTTT
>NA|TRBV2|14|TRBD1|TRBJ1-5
CASRNRGLSQPQHF
TGTGCCAGCAGAAACAGGGGTTTGTCTCAGCCCCAGCATTTT
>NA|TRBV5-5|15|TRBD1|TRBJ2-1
CASSEDRGEYNEQFF
TGTGCCAGCAGCGAGGACAGGGGCGAATACAATGAGCAGTTCTTC
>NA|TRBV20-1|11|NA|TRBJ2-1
CSAPQSDEQFF
TGCAGTGCCCCACAAAGCGATGAGCAGTTCTTC
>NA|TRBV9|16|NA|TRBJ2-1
CASSVEGAGFYNEQFF
TGTGCCAGCAGCGTAGAAGGGGCAGGGTTTTACAATGAGCAGTTCTTC
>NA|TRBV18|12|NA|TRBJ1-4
CASSPSGGDLFF
TGTGCCAGCTCACCCTCCGGCGGGGACCTGTTTTTT